This T cell receptor beta chain stems from a study of blood T cell repertoires in COVID-19. Across the study: Samples taken during acute and convalescent COVID-19 were collected in the United States, Italy and Spain. From T cells, B-cell-depleted T cells, or PBMCs came the material, which was cDNA or gDNA.

CDR1 and CDR2 (germline): LNHDA, SQIVND (reference sequence). J lost 5 bases, V lost 7 bases, and 6 bases had no gene match. The CDR3 spans 14 residues. Under the authors' procedure: Reference gene primer amplification in the assay estimated nucleated cell counts. Using immunoSEQ multiplex PCR, the repertoire was profiled, and TCRdb retains in-frame clones only, with some absent. That table is the source of V, J and clone size, and D and trimming were worked out from the DNA. This sample has around 260,000 clones; about 93% occur once, and the top ten carry roughly 1.1%. The specimen was PBMCs or T cells enriched from blood (not recorded which). The rearrangement links TRBV19 to TRBJ1-5, with 9 bases fitting TRBD1. This receptor was taken from a woman aged 30 to 39 who had recovered from COVID-19. CDR3 in amino acids: CASKKDRGYQPQHF. The DNA for the CDR3 is TGTGCCAGTAAAAAGGACAGGGGTTATCAGCCCCAGCATTTT. Full variable domain (missing parts from reference TRBV19 and TRBJ1-5): DGGITQSPKYLFRKEGQNVTLSCEQNLNHDAMYWYRQDPGQGLRLIYYSQIVNDFQKGDIAEGYSVSREKKESFPLTVTSAQKNPTAFYLCASKKDRGYQPQHFGDGTRLSIL.